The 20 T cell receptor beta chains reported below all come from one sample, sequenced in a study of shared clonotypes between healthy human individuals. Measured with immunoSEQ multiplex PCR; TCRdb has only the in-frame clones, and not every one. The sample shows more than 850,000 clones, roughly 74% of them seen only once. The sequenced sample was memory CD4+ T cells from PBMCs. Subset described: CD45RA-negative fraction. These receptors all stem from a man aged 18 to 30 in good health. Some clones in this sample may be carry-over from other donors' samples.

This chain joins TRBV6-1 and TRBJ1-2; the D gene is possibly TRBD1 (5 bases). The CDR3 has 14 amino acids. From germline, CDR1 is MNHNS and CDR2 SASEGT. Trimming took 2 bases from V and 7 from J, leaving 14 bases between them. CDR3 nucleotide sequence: TGTGCCAGCAGTGAAAACCCAGGGCTCGGTGGCTACACCTTC. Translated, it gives CASSENPGLGGYTF.

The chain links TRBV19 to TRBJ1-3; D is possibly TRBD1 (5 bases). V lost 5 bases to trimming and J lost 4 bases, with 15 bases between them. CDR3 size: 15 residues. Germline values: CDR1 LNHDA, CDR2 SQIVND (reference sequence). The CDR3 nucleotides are TGTGCCAGTAGTTTCGGGGGAAGCCTGGGAAACACCATATATTTT. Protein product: CASSFGGSLGNTIYF.

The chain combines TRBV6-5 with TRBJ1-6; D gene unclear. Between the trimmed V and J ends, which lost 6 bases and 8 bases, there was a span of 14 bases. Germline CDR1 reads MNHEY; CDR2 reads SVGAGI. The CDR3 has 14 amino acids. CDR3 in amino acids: CASRAGFSDSPLHF. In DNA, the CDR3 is TGTGCCAGCAGGGCCGGGTTTTCCGATTCACCCCTCCACTTT.

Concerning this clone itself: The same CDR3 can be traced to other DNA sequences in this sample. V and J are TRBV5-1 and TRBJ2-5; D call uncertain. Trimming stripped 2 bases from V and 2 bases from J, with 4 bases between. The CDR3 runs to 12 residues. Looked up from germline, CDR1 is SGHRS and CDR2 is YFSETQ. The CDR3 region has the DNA TGCGCCAGCAGCTTACCTCAAGAGACCCAGTACTTC. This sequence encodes CASSLPQETQYF. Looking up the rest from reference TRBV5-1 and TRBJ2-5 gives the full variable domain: KAGVTQTPRYLIKTRGQQVTLSCSPISGHRSVSWYQQTPGQGLQFLFEYFSETQRNKGNFPGRFSGRQFSNSRSEMNVSTLELGDSALYLCASSLPQETQYFGPGTRLLVL.

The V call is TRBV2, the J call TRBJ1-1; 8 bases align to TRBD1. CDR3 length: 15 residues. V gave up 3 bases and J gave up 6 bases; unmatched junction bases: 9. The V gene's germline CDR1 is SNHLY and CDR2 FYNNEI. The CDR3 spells CASSEVNRGAAEAFF. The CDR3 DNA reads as TGTGCCAGCAGTGAGGTTAACAGGGGGGCGGCTGAAGCTTTCTTT.

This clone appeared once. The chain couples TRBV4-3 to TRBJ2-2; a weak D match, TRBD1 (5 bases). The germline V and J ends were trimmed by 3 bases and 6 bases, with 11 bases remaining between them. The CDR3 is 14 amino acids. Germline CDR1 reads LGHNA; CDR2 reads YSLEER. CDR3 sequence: CASSHRGHAGELFF. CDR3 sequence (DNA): TGCGCCAGCAGCCATCGCGGACACGCCGGGGAGCTGTTTTTT.

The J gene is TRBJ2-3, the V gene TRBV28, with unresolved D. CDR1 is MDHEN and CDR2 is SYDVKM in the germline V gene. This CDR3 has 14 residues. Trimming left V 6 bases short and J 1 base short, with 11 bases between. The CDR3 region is CASSTPGGTDTQYF. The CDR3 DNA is TGTGCCAGCAGCACTCCTGGGGGCACAGATACGCAGTATTTT.

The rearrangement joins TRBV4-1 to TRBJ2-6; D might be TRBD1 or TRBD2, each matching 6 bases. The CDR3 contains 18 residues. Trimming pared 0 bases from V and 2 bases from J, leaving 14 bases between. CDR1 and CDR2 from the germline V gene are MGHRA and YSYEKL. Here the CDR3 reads CASSQDWLGGAGANVLTF. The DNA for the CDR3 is TGCGCCAGCAGCCAAGATTGGTTGGGGGGCGCTGGGGCCAACGTCCTGACTTTC.

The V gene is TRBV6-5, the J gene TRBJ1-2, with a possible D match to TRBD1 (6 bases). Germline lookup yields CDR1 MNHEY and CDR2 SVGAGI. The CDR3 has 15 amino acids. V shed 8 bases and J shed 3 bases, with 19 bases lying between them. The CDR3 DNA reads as TGTGCCAGCGGCTTTATTGGGGGGGGCGACTATGGCTACACCTTC. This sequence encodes CASGFIGGGDYGYTF.

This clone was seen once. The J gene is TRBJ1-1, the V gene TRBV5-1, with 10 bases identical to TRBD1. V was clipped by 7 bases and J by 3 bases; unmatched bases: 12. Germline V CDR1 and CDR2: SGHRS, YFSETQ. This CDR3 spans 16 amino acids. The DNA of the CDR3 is TGCGCCAGCCACCCTCCGGACAGGGGGTTGGACACTGAAGCTTTCTTT. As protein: CASHPPDRGLDTEAFF.

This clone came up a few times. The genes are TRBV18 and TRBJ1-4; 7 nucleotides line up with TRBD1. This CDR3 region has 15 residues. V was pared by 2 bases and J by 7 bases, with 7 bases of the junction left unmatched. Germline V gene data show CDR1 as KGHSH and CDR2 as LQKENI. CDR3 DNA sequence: TGTGCCAGCTCACCAGACAGGGCGGTTGGTGAAAAACTGTTTTTT. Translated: CASSPDRAVGEKLFF.

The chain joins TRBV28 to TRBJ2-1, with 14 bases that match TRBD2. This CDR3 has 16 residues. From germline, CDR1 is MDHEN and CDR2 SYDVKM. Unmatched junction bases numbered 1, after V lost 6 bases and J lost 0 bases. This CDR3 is CASSGTSGSSYNEQFF. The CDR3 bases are TGTGCCAGCAGCGGGACTAGCGGGAGCTCCTACAATGAGCAGTTCTTC.

The DNA for the CDR3 is TGTGCCGGACGCCAGGACACCCTCTCTGGGGCCAACGTCCTGACTTTC. Protein: CAGRQDTLSGANVLTF. V and J are TRBV2 and TRBJ2-6, with D possibly being TRBD1 (5 bases). Trimming pared 11 bases from V and 0 bases from J, leaving 17 bases between. This CDR3 region has 16 residues. CDR1 and CDR2 (germline): SNHLY, FYNNEI.

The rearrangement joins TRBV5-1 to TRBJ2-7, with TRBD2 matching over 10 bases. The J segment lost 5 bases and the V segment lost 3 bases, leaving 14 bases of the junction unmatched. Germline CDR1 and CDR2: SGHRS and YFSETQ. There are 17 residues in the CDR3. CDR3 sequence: CASSWTPGLAIPDEQYF. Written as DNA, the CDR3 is TGCGCCAGCAGCTGGACGCCGGGACTAGCGATCCCAGACGAGCAGTACTTC. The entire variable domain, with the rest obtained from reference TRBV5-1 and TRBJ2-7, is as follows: KAGVTQTPRYLIKTRGQQVTLSCSPISGHRSVSWYQQTPGQGLQFLFEYFSETQRNKGNFPGRFSGRQFSNSRSEMNVSTLELGDSALYLCASSWTPGLAIPDEQYFGPGTRLTVT.

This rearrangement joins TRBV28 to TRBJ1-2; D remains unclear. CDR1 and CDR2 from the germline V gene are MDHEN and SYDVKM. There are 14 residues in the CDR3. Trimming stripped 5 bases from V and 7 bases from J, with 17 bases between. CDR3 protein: CASSPHMGERGYTF. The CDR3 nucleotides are TGTGCCAGCAGTCCACATATGGGAGAGCGTGGCTACACCTTC.

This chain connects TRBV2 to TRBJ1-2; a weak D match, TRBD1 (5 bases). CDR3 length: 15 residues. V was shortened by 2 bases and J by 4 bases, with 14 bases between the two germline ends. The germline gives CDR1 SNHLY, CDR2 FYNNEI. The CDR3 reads CASSESRGRGYGYTF. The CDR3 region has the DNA TGTGCCAGCAGTGAATCCCGGGGAAGGGGCTATGGCTACACCTTC.

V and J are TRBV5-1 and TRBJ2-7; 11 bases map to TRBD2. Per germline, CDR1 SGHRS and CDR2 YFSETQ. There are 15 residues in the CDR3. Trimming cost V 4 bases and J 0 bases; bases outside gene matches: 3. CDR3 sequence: CASSEGTSGSYEQYF. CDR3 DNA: TGCGCCAGCAGCGAGGGGACTAGCGGCTCCTACGAGCAGTACTTC.

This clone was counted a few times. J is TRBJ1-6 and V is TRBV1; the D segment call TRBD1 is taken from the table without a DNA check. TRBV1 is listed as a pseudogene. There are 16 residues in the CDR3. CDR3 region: CTSSQDPDRDNSPLHF. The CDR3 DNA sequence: TGCACCAGCAGCCAAGATCCCGACAGGGACAATTCACCCCTCCACTTT.

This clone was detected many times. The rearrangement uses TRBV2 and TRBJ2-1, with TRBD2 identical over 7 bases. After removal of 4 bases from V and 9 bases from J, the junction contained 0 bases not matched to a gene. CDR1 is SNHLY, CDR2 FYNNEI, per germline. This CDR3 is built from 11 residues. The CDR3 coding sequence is TGTGCCAGCAGTGGGGGGGGTGAGCAGTTCTTC. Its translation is CASSGGGEQFF.

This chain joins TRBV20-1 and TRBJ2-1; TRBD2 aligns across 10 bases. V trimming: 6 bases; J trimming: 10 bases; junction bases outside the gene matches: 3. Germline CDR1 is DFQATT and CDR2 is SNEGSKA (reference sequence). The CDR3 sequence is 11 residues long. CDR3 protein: CSAEGLAEQFF. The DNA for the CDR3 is TGCAGTGCCGAGGGACTAGCGGAGCAGTTCTTC.